The rows below give T cell receptor beta chains drawn from one sample of a study of PD-1 blockade in mismatch repair-deficient tumors. TCRdb keeps only in-frame clones here, not all; method: immunoSEQ multiplex PCR. The sample lists around 40,000 clones, approximately 85% seen once, with nearly 4% in the top ten. The sample in question was peripheral blood, obtained approximately 1.5 years after starting pembrolizumab. The receptors come from an adult with mismatch repair-deficient cancer. CDR3s include the opening cysteine and the closing phenylalanine or tryptophan. A D gene is named only where the DNA matches it firmly. Only some rows state a clone size, as once, few, many or a class for expanded clones.

clone size	J gene	V gene	D gene	CDR3 protein	CDR3 DNA
NA	TRBJ1-5	TRBV30	NA	CAWSVDNNQPQHF	TGTGCCTGGAGTGTCGACAACAATCAGCCCCAGCATTTT
NA	TRBJ2-2	TRBV7-3	NA	CASSPHKGAGELFF	TGTGCCAGCAGCCCACACAAGGGGGCCGGGGAGCTGTTTTTT
NA	TRBJ2-3	TRBV6-6	TRBD1	CASINRGRGTDTQYF	TGTGCCAGCATAAACAGGGGGCGCGGCACAGATACGCAGTATTTT
NA	TRBJ2-2	TRBV15	TRBD2	CATSRDSFRASGRTGELFF	TGTGCCACCAGCAGAGATAGTTTTAGGGCTAGCGGGCGTACCGGGGAGCTGTTTTTT
NA	TRBJ1-1	TRBV5-5	NA	CASRDIEGGFTEAFF	TGTGCCAGCAGGGACATAGAGGGGGGCTTTACTGAAGCTTTCTTT
few	TRBJ1-1	TRBV18	NA	CASSPPWAFSRMNTEAFF	TGTGCCAGCTCACCCCCCTGGGCTTTCTCTCGAATGAACACTGAAGCTTTCTTT
NA	TRBJ2-5	TRBV5-1	TRBD1	CASSLEGAQVETQYF	TGCGCCAGCAGCTTGGAGGGGGCTCAGGTAGAGACCCAGTACTTC
NA	TRBJ2-2	TRBV20-1	NA	CSARVRGELFF	TGCAGTGCTAGAGTGCGCGGGGAGCTGTTTTTT
NA	TRBJ1-1	TRBV5-8	NA	CASSFEGWTEAFF	TGTGCCAGCAGCTTCGAGGGATGGACTGAAGCTTTCTTT
NA	TRBJ1-2	TRBV29-1	NA	CSVGLTANYGYTF	TGCAGCGTTGGGTTGACAGCGAACTATGGCTACACCTTC
few	TRBJ2-2	TRBV27	NA	CASPHEGVNTGELFF	TGTGCCAGCCCCCACGAGGGGGTGAACACCGGGGAGCTGTTTTTT
NA	TRBJ2-5	TRBV7-6	NA	CASSLLREGETQYF	TGTGCCAGCAGCTTACTAAGGGAAGGGGAGACCCAGTACTTC
NA	TRBJ2-7	TRBV27	TRBD2	CASSPGGSGSGYEQYF	TGTGCCAGCAGTCCGGGGGGTAGCGGGAGTGGGTACGAGCAGTACTTC